This is a list of T cell receptor beta chains from one sample in a study of blood T cell repertoires in COVID-19. Data came from immunoSEQ multiplex PCR; TCRdb stores just in-frame clones and leaves some out. This repertoire shows some 150,000 clones, 76% found once; its top ten account for about 4%. Sequenced sample: peripheral blood. The receptor source for this set is a man between 60 and 75 years old with acute or convalescent COVID-19. Each CDR3 is given with its conserved first and last residue. The D gene is left open where the match is weak. Some rows mark clone size as missing; the rest say once, few, many or name a class of expanded clone.

>NA|NA|TRBJ1-5|TRBV23-1
TGCGCCAGCAGTCACCGGTGGAGGGGCGACAATCAGCCCCAGCATTTT
CASSHRWRGDNQPQHF
>NA|TRBD2|TRBJ2-1|TRBV5-1
TGCGCCAGCAGCTTGGGGGTTAGCGGGATGGGGAACAATGAGCAGTTCTTC
CASSLGVSGMGNNEQFF
>NA|NA|TRBJ1-2|TRBV4-1
TGCGCCAGCAGCCAACTAGCCGGTTCGGATTATGGCTACACCTTC
CASSQLAGSDYGYTF
>NA|NA|TRBJ1-4|TRBV15
TGTGCCACCAGCAGAGATTTAGCGACAAATGAAAAACTGTTTTTT
CATSRDLATNEKLFF
>NA|TRBD1|TRBJ2-7|TRBV11-2
TGTGCCAGCAGCCCCCAAAGGGACAGGGGCTACGAGCAGTACTTC
CASSPQRDRGYEQYF
>once|NA|TRBJ2-7|TRBV10-3
TGTGCCATCAGTGGGGGGGGCAGAACCTCCTACGAGCAGTACTTC
CAISGGGRTSYEQYF
>NA|NA|TRBJ2-7|TRBV6-5
TGTGCCAGCAGTCTTCTCAGCTCCTACGAGCAGTACTTC
CASSLLSSYEQYF
>NA|NA|TRBJ1-2|TRBV5-1
TGCGCCAGCAGCTCCAGGGATCAGGGCTATGGCTACACCTTC
CASSSRDQGYGYTF
>NA|TRBD2|TRBJ2-1|TRBV19
TGTGCCAGTAGAGAACCTAGCGGGAGTGATGAGCAGTTCTTC
CASREPSGSDEQFF
>NA|NA|TRBJ1-3|TRBV5-8
TGTGCCAGCAGCCTTGAAGGGCAGGGCGGAAACACCATATATTTT
CASSLEGQGGNTIYF
>few|TRBD2|TRBJ2-2|TRBV24-1
TGTGCCACCAGCAGAGGGGGACTAGCGACAAACACCGGGGAGCTGTTTTTT
CATSRGGLATNTGELFF
>NA|NA|TRBJ2-7|TRBV6-6
TGTGCCAGCAGTCGTCTAATATCGGGAGGGGGCGGTTACGAGCAGTACTTC
CASSRLISGGGGYEQYF
>NA|NA|TRBJ1-3|TRBV9
TGTGCCAGCAGCGTAGGCACCCTCGGTGGAAACACCATATATTTT
CASSVGTLGGNTIYF
>NA|TRBD1|TRBJ1-5|TRBV5-1
TGCGCCAGCAGCTTGACAGGGGAAGGCAATCAGCCCCAGCATTTT
CASSLTGEGNQPQHF
>few|NA|TRBJ1-1|TRBV5-4
TGTGCCAGCAGCTTGGACCCGACAAGTAAAAACACTGAAGCTTTCTTT
CASSLDPTSKNTEAFF
>few|NA|TRBJ2-7|TRBV6-1
TGTGCCAGCAGTGAACCCAGGGTCTCGTACGAGCAGTACTTC
CASSEPRVSYEQYF
>once|NA|TRBJ2-7|TRBV2
TGTACCAGCAGTCCACTAGCCTACGAGCAGTACTTC
CTSSPLAYEQYF
>NA|NA|TRBJ2-7|TRBV2
TGTGCCAGCTCGGTGCAGGGGGGCGAGCAGTACTTC
CASSVQGGEQYF
>NA|NA|TRBJ2-2|TRBV18
TGTGCCAGCTCACCACCGACAGGTCCTGGCACCGGGGAGCTGTTTTTT
CASSPPTGPGTGELFF
>NA|TRBD2|TRBJ2-2|TRBV11-2
TGTGCCAGCAGCTGGACTAGCGGCGGGGAGCTGTTTTTT
CASSWTSGGELFF
>NA|TRBD1|TRBJ1-6|TRBV30
TGTGCCTGGAGTGTCTACAGGGGGAACTCCTATAATTCACCCCTCCACTTT
CAWSVYRGNSYNSPLHF
>NA|TRBD2|TRBJ2-7|TRBV7-9
TGTGCCATCCCGTCTAGCGGGAGCTACGAGCAGTACTTC
CAIPSSGSYEQYF
>NA|TRBD2|TRBJ2-1|TRBV14
TGTGCCAGCAGCCGAAAAGCGGGAGGGAGCTCCTACAATGAGCAGTTCTTC
CASSRKAGGSSYNEQFF
>NA|TRBD2|TRBJ2-7|TRBV28
TGTGCCAGCAGTTTTGGCCCCGGGACTAGCGGTTACGAGCAGTACTTC
CASSFGPGTSGYEQYF
>NA|TRBD2|TRBJ2-1|TRBV30
TGTGCCCTCGGACTAGCGGGAGGTATTTCCTACAATGAGCAGTTCTTC
CALGLAGGISYNEQFF
>NA|TRBD2|TRBJ2-5|TRBV5-1
TGCGCCAGCAGCTCCGAGCGGGGTGGGGAGACCCAGTACTTC
CASSSERGGETQYF
>few|TRBD1|TRBJ1-2|TRBV3-1/TRBV3-2
TGTGCCAGCAGCCGACAGGGGAACTATGGCTACACCTTC
CASSRQGNYGYTF
>NA|NA|TRBJ2-5|TRBV4-1
TGCGCCAGCAGCCAAGGCGCGCAGGGGGGCCAAGAGACCCAGTACTTC
CASSQGAQGGQETQYF
>NA|NA|TRBJ1-1|TRBV29-1
TGCAGCGCCGGAACAGGGTTAGACACTGAAGCTTTCTTT
CSAGTGLDTEAFF
>NA|NA|TRBJ1-2|TRBV2
TGTGCCAGCAGGCCAGGGATGCCTTATGGCTACACCTTC
CASRPGMPYGYTF
>NA|NA|TRBJ1-2|TRBV7-6
TGTGCCAGCAGCTTAGGCACCCGTGGCAGCTATGGCTACACCTTC
CASSLGTRGSYGYTF
>NA|NA|TRBJ1-6|TRBV21-1
TGTGCCAGCAGCAAAGAGGGGGACAGGGAGAAGGGTTCACCCCTCCACTTT
CASSKEGDREKGSPLHF
>NA|TRBD2|TRBJ2-1|TRBV18
TGTGCCAGCTCACCACCACTAGCGGGGATCTACAATGAGCAGTTCTTC
CASSPPLAGIYNEQFF
>NA|NA|TRBJ2-3|TRBV28
TGTGCCAGCAGTTCGGGAACAGATACGCAGTATTTT
CASSSGTDTQYF
>few|TRBD1|TRBJ2-2|TRBV6-5
TGTGCCAGCAGGCAAAACAGGGGCACCGGGGAGCTGTTTTTT
CASRQNRGTGELFF
>NA|NA|TRBJ2-1|TRBV27
TGTGCCAGCAGTTTATGGGGCAGTGAGCAGTTCTTC
CASSLWGSEQFF
>NA|NA|TRBJ2-1|TRBV10-1
TGCGCCAGCAGTGAGTCGAGGGCGGGACGAACATACAATGAGCAGTTCTTC
CASSESRAGRTYNEQFF
>NA|TRBD2|TRBJ2-3|TRBV29-1
TGCAGCGGTCGACTAGCGGGAGCCACAGATACGCAGTATTTT
CSGRLAGATDTQYF
>NA|TRBD2|TRBJ2-7|TRBV7-9
TGTGCCAGCAGCTCTAGTGTAGGGACTAGAATTTACGAGCAGTACTTC
CASSSSVGTRIYEQYF
>NA|TRBD2|TRBJ2-3|TRBV28
TGTGCCAGCACCGCGGGAGGAGGCACAGATACGCAGTATTTT
CASTAGGGTDTQYF
>NA|NA|TRBJ1-2|TRBV10-3
TGTGCCATCAGTGACAGGGTTAGAGAAGCTAACTATGGCTACACCTTC
CAISDRVREANYGYTF
>few|TRBD1|TRBJ2-7|TRBV28
TGTGCCAGCAGTTTTGGGACAGGGATCTACTACGAGCAGTACTTC
CASSFGTGIYYEQYF
>NA|NA|TRBJ2-1|TRBV3-1/TRBV3-2
TGTGCCAGCAGCCAAGAAGGCAGGTATGAGCAGTTCTTC
CASSQEGRYEQFF
>NA|TRBD1|TRBJ2-3|TRBV28
TGTGCCAGCAGTATGACAGGGTTGGGGGATACGCAGTATTTT
CASSMTGLGDTQYF
>few|NA|TRBJ1-1|TRBV28
TGTGCCAGCAGTCCAGGGGATATGAACACTGAAGCTTTCTTT
CASSPGDMNTEAFF
>few|TRBD1|TRBJ1-3|TRBV19
TGTGCCAGTACCGCGACAGGGGATGGAAACACCATATATTTT
CASTATGDGNTIYF
>NA|NA|TRBJ1-1|TRBV7-6
TGTGCCAGCAGCTTAGGGGGGGGGACCGCTGAAGCTTTCTTT
CASSLGGGTAEAFF
>NA|TRBD2|TRBJ2-2|TRBV4-2
TGTGCCAGCAGCCAAAGACTAGCGGGTAACACCGGGGAGCTGTTTTTT
CASSQRLAGNTGELFF
>NA|TRBD2|TRBJ2-7|TRBV30
TGTGCCTGGACCACTATTAGATTGGGGAGGGCTGGCGAGCAGTACTTC
CAWTTIRLGRAGEQYF
>NA|TRBD1|TRBJ1-1|TRBV11-2
TGTGCCAGCAGCCAACTTACAGGGGACACTGAAGCTTTCTTT
CASSQLTGDTEAFF
>NA|TRBD2|TRBJ2-3|TRBV7-7
TGTGCTAGCAGCCCCTCGGGGCTAGCGGGAGGGCCGCAAAGGGCAGATACGCAGTATTTT
CASSPSGLAGGPQRADTQYF
>NA|NA|TRBJ2-7|TRBV6-5
TGTGCCAGCAGCCTAAGCTTGACAGCCTACGAGCAGTACTTC
CASSLSLTAYEQYF